The 18 T cell receptor beta chains below were found in one sample sequenced in a study of blood T cell repertoires in COVID-19. The data were produced by immunoSEQ multiplex PCR, yet TCRdb's version contains in-frame clones alone and is incomplete. This table holds roughly 120,000 clones, approximately 84% found once. The material sequenced was peripheral blood. These TCRs come from a man aged 40-50 years with acute or convalescent COVID-19.

This clone turned up a few times. The rearrangement uses TRBV29-1 and TRBJ2-7; D is perhaps TRBD1 (6 bases). Trimming took 7 bases from V and 0 from J, leaving 13 bases between them. Germline V gene lookup returns CDR1 SQVTM and CDR2 ANQGSEA. The CDR3 runs to 13 residues. The CDR3 region has the DNA TGCAGCGCCAGACAACAGGGCTCCTACGAGCAGTACTTC. Its protein is CSARQQGSYEQYF.

V is TRBV19 and J is TRBJ2-3; perhaps TRBD1 as D (5 bases). Trimming took off 4 bases at V and 2 bases at J, with 16 bases between the two ends. The CDR3 is made up of 16 amino acids. The germline gives CDR1 LNHDA, CDR2 SQIVND (reference sequence). CDR3 nucleotides: TGTGCCAGTAGTACCGGACATGAGGCCTTCACAGATACGCAGTATTTT. Translation: CASSTGHEAFTDTQYF.

A few counts support this clone. The gene calls are TRBV7-9 and TRBJ2-7, with D uncertain. The CDR3 sequence is 13 residues long. Germline V gene data show CDR1 as SEHNR and CDR2 as FQNEAQ (reference sequence). Trimming took off 2 bases at V and 1 base at J, with 6 bases between the two ends. The CDR3 nucleotides read TGTGCCAGCAGCTTACCCGAGTCCTACGAGCAGTACTTC. It codes for CASSLPESYEQYF. Complete variable domain (other parts from reference TRBV7-9 and TRBJ2-7): DTGVSQNPRHKITKRGQNVTFRCDPISEHNRLYWYRQTLGQGPEFLTYFQNEAQLEKSRLLSDRFSAERPKGSFSTLEIQRTEQGDSAMYLCASSLPESYEQYFGPGTRLTVT.

The chain carries TRBV3-1 (or the pseudogene TRBV3-2) and TRBJ1-1; the D is unclear. The CDR3 sequence is 17 residues long. V was pared by 1 base and J by 0 bases, with 15 bases between. CDR1 is LGHDT, CDR2 YNNKEL, per germline (reference sequence). DNA of the CDR3: TGTGCCAGCAGCCAAGGGAGACCGGTCTCACTGAACACTGAAGCTTTCTTT. Amino acid sequence: CASSQGRPVSLNTEAFF.

The chain couples TRBV29-1 to TRBJ1-2; possibly TRBD1 for D (6 bases). The CDR3 loop spans 13 amino acids. Deletions cut 2 bases from V and 10 bases from J, with 17 bases between. Germline CDR1 is SQVTM and CDR2 is ANQGSEA. The CDR3 spells CSVETLQGRDYTF. The DNA for the CDR3 is TGCAGCGTTGAAACCCTACAGGGAAGGGACTACACCTTC.

The chain recombines TRBV5-4 with TRBJ2-3; 7 bases line up with TRBD2. Trimming took 3 bases from V and 0 from J; bases not matched to a gene: 10. This CDR3 is 17 amino acids long. The germline gives CDR1 SGHNT, CDR2 YYREEE (reference sequence). In nucleotides, the CDR3 is TGTGCCAGCAGCTCCCAAAAGGACGGGGGGAGCACAGATACGCAGTATTTT. Translating gives CASSSQKDGGSTDTQYF.

V and J are TRBV3-1 (or the pseudogene TRBV3-2) and TRBJ2-7; TRBD2 aligns across 10 bases. Germline V CDR1 and CDR2: LGHDT, YNNKEL (reference sequence). J gave up 6 bases and V 4 bases, and 12 bases lay outside the gene matches. The CDR3 loop spans 16 amino acids. The CDR3 loop is CASSRFSGGASGEQYF. Here the CDR3 DNA reads TGTGCCAGCAGCCGGTTCAGCGGGGGGGCATCGGGCGAGCAGTACTTC.

The V and J genes are TRBV15 and TRBJ2-7; TRBD2 matches 14 bases. With 0 bases clipped from V and 9 bases from J, the junction kept 16 bases outside the gene matches. The V gene's germline CDR1 is LNHNV and CDR2 YYDKDF (reference sequence). The CDR3 loop spans 19 amino acids. In DNA, the CDR3 is TGTGCCACCAGCAGAGATTTGCCCCCTCGACTAGCGGGGGGGCAACGGCAGTACTTC. Its translation is CATSRDLPPRLAGGQRQYF.

The chain combines TRBV9 with TRBJ2-3, with TRBD1 identical over 8 bases. The CDR3 consists of 19 residues. CDR1 is SGDLS, CDR2 YYNGEE, per germline. Trimming cost V 0 bases and J 0 bases; bases outside gene matches: 12. Written as DNA, the CDR3 is TGTGCCAGCAGCGTAGAAGGCAGGGGGCCGGTGGGTAGCACAGATACGCAGTATTTT. Translation: CASSVEGRGPVGSTDTQYF.

The chain couples TRBV7-2 to TRBJ2-7, with D uncertain. V lost 1 base to trimming and J lost 4 bases, with 8 bases between them. Germline values: CDR1 SGHTA, CDR2 FQGNSA. The CDR3 is 13 residues long. CDR3 DNA: TGTGCCAGCAGCTTAGTGGGCCGTTACGAGCAGTACTTC. Its protein is CASSLVGRYEQYF.

The chain recombines TRBV6-5 with TRBJ1-5, with 10 bases aligning to TRBD1. The V and J ends lost 7 bases and 7 bases, in that order; junction bases with no gene match: 10. Germline V gene data show CDR1 as MNHEY and CDR2 as SVGAGI. The CDR3 contains 15 residues. The CDR3, as DNA: TGTGCCAGCATGTCGGGACAGGGGTTCGGGCAGCCCCAGCATTTT. The encoded protein is CASMSGQGFGQPQHF.

The sample holds one count of this clone. The chain employs TRBV6-5 and TRBJ2-4; 7 bases fit TRBD1. Per the germline V gene, CDR1 is MNHEY and CDR2 is SVGAGI. V lost 0 bases and J lost 7; bases outside the gene matches: 9. The CDR3 covers 16 residues. CDR3 protein: CASSYSVGGGGNIQYF. In DNA, the CDR3 is TGTGCCAGCAGTTACTCGGTAGGGGGCGGCGGTAACATTCAGTACTTC.

The chain carries TRBV7-9 and TRBJ2-1, with D perhaps TRBD1 (6 bases). CDR1 and CDR2 from the germline V gene are SEHNR and FQNEAQ (reference sequence). The V gene lost 9 bases and the J gene lost 4 bases, with 7 bases spanning the gap. The CDR3 runs to 11 residues. The CDR3 is CASTGYNEQFF. For the CDR3, the DNA is TGTGCCAGTACAGGGTACAATGAGCAGTTCTTC.

This chain joins TRBV7-2 and TRBJ2-7; D perhaps matches TRBD1 (5 bases). V lost 2 bases, J lost 1 base, and 9 bases lay in between. This CDR3 region has 14 residues. Germline V gene data show CDR1 as SGHTA and CDR2 as FQGNSA. CDR3 region: CASSLKQGSYEQYF. The CDR3 nucleotides read TGTGCCAGCAGCTTAAAGCAGGGTTCCTACGAGCAGTACTTC.

CDR3 residues: CASSQGPGPNTEAFF. As DNA, the CDR3 is TGCGCCAGCAGCCAAGGACCGGGTCCCAACACTGAAGCTTTCTTT. The chain employs TRBV4-1 and TRBJ1-1, with no clear D. The germline gives CDR1 MGHRA, CDR2 YSYEKL. The CDR3 sequence is 15 residues long. Trimming removed 1 base at V and 2 bases at J, with 11 bases between.

This chain links TRBV13 with TRBJ1-2; 10 bases agree with TRBD1. Germline loops: CDR1 PRHDT, CDR2 FYEKMQ (reference sequence). V lost 5 bases to trimming and J lost 8 bases; unmatched junction nucleotides: 11. The CDR3 spans 15 residues. Written as DNA, the CDR3 is TGTGCCAGCAGCGTCGACAGGGGGCGCGTGGGCGGCTACACCTTC. This translates into CASSVDRGRVGGYTF.

The chain recombines TRBV27 with TRBJ1-6; 8 bases are shared with TRBD1. Germline lookup yields CDR1 MNHEY and CDR2 SMNVEV (reference sequence). Trimming cost V 8 bases and J 9 bases; bases outside gene matches: 3. There are 12 residues in the CDR3. CDR3 region: CASGQGGSPLHF. In DNA, the CDR3 is TGTGCCAGCGGACAGGGAGGTTCACCCCTCCACTTT.

The chain recombines TRBV7-2 with TRBJ2-3; possibly TRBD2 for D (6 bases). V was shortened by 3 bases and J by 1 base, with 8 bases between the two germline ends. The CDR3 runs to 14 residues. The V gene's germline CDR1 is SGHTA and CDR2 FQGNSA. This chain's CDR3 is CASSFGGGTDTQYF. CDR3 DNA: TGTGCCAGCAGCTTTGGCGGGGGCACAGATACGCAGTATTTT. Full variable domain (rest looked up from reference TRBV7-2 and TRBJ2-3): GAGVSQSPSNKVTEKGKDVELRCDPISGHTALYWYRQSLGQGLEFLIYFQGNSAPDKSGLPSDRFSAERTGGSVSTLTIQRTQQEDSAVYLCASSFGGGTDTQYFGPGTRLTVL.